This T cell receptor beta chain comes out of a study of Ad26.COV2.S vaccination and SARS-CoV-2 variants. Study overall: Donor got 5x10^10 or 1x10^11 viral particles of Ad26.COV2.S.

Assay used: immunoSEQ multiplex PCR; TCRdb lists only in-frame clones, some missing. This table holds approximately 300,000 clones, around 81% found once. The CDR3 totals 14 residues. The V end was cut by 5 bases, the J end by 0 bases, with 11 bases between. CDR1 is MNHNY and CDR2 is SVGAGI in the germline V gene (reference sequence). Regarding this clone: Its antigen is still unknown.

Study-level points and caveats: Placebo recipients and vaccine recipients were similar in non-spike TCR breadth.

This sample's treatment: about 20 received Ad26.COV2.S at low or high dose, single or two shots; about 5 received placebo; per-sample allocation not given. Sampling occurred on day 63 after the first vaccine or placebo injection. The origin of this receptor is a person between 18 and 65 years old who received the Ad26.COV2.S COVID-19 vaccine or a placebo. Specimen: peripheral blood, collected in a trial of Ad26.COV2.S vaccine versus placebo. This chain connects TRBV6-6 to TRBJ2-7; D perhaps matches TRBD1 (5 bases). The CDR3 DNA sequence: TGTGCCAGCAGTCCCGACAGTATCTCCTACGAGCAGTACTTC. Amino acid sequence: CASSPDSISYEQYF.